Each of the 9 T cell receptor beta chains below was sequenced from the same sample in a study of a mutant IDH1 vaccine in newly diagnosed glioma. The repertoire was sequenced with immunoSEQ multiplex PCR; TCRdb's copy has only in-frame clones and lacks some. The data show some 51,000 clones, over 60% seen once. The time point: baseline, week 1 (first vaccination visit). Treatment denoted: pre-vaccination baseline after standard-of-care therapy. This specimen consisted of PBMCs, obtained from a glioma patient treated with radiotherapy, temozolomide or both. The source of these receptors is a woman aged 35 to 49 with glioma.

The chain uses TRBV25-1 and TRBJ1-1; D ambiguous. V was cut by 2 bases and J by 3 bases, with 13 bases left in between. The germline CDR1 and CDR2 sequences are MGHDK and SYGVNS. CDR3 length: 15 amino acids. The DNA for the CDR3 is TGTGCCAGCAGTGAACTCCTCGGAGGAGACACTGAAGCTTTCTTT. It codes for CASSELLGGDTEAFF.

This clone was seen just once. V gene TRBV6-5 combines with J gene TRBJ1-2; D remains ambiguous. The CDR3 covers 15 residues. Germline-derived CDR1 and CDR2 are MNHEY and SVGAGI. The V end lost 6 bases, the J end lost 4 bases, and 18 bases lay between the germline ends. CDR3 in amino acids: CASSRSAARIYGYTF. CDR3 DNA sequence: TGTGCCAGCAGCCGTTCAGCGGCCCGGATCTATGGCTACACCTTC.

The V and J genes are TRBV2 and TRBJ2-7, with 11 bases fitting TRBD1. This CDR3 is 14 amino acids long. Per germline, CDR1 SNHLY and CDR2 FYNNEI. J lost 2 bases, V lost 7 bases, and 4 bases had no gene match. The CDR3 nucleotides are TGTGCCAGCACCGGGACAGGGGGAGCCTACGAGCAGTACTTC. It translates to CASTGTGGAYEQYF.

The table lists this clone with a count of one. The J gene is TRBJ1-1, the V gene TRBV7-9, with 8 bases fitting TRBD1. The V gene end was trimmed by 4 bases and the J gene end by 7 bases; junction bases not matched to a gene: 2. This CDR3 is 12 amino acids long. Germline-derived CDR1 and CDR2 are SEHNR and FQNEAQ (reference sequence). Here the CDR3 DNA reads TGTGCCAGCAGCTACGGACAGGGTGAAGCTTTCTTT. Translation: CASSYGQGEAFF. Supplemented by reference TRBV7-9 and TRBJ1-1, the full variable domain reads DTGVSQNPRHKITKRGQNVTFRCDPISEHNRLYWYRQTLGQGPEFLTYFQNEAQLEKSRLLSDRFSAERPKGSFSTLEIQRTEQGDSAMYLCASSYGQGEAFFGQGTRLTVV.

V usage is TRBV6-1 and J usage is TRBJ1-6, with 11 positions matching TRBD1. Losses at the gene ends were 10 bases for V and 10 bases for J; bases not matched to a gene: 6. CDR3 length: 13 residues. CDR1 and CDR2 from the germline V gene are MNHNS and SASEGT. CDR3 nucleotides: TGTGCCATCCGCGGGACAGGGGGGTCACCCCTCCACTTT. This gives the protein CAIRGTGGSPLHF.

The chain has TRBV6-1 and TRBJ1-5, with D unresolved. V lost 4 bases, J lost 3 bases, and 10 bases lay in between. This CDR3 has 14 residues. Germline V gene sequence: CDR1 MNHNS, CDR2 SASEGT. The CDR3 sequence is CASSGKGYNQPQHF. The CDR3 coding sequence is TGTGCCAGCAGTGGGAAAGGCTACAATCAGCCCCAGCATTTT.

This rearrangement joins TRBV30 to TRBJ2-1; D is perhaps TRBD1 (5 bases). CDR1 and CDR2 from the germline V gene are GTSNPN and SVGIG (reference sequence). V was shortened by 5 bases and J by 3 bases, with 11 bases between the two germline ends. The CDR3 sequence is 13 residues long. CDR3 protein: CAWGAVVYNEQFF. DNA for the CDR3: TGTGCCTGGGGGGCTGTAGTCTACAATGAGCAGTTCTTC.

The V and J genes are TRBV9 and TRBJ1-5, with D unclear. The germline V gene has CDR1 SGDLS and CDR2 YYNGEE. This CDR3 spans 13 amino acids. Deletions cut 0 bases from V and 7 bases from J, with 8 bases between. CDR3 nucleotides: TGTGCCAGCAGCGTAGGGGGAGGGCAGCCCCAGCATTTT. Its translation is CASSVGGGQPQHF.

The chain recombines TRBV2 with TRBJ2-5; a weak D match, TRBD2 (6 bases). CDR3 size: 14 residues. Looked up from germline, CDR1 is SNHLY and CDR2 is FYNNEI. V was pared by 11 bases and J by 2 bases, with 18 bases between. The CDR3, as DNA: TGTGCCTCCCGGGGACTTGGGCCTCAAGAGACCCAGTACTTC. This translates into CASRGLGPQETQYF.